These 26 T cell receptor beta chains were all obtained from the same sample, sequenced in a study of T cells expressing NK-cell markers. TCRdb re-analyzed the 5' RACE reads; it lists each CDR3 protein once, without DNA. This repertoire includes some 390,000 distinct CDR3 sequences. The specimen sequenced was blood T cells: a sorted CD56 or NKG2C T cell subset, CD4+ or CD8+ T cells, or bulk PBMC T cells (not recorded which). Source of these receptors: a woman between 50 and 59 years old in good health.

V usage is TRBV12-3 or TRBV12-4 and J usage is TRBJ2-2; TCRdb names TRBD1, which stays unverified in the absence of DNA. The CDR3 has 14 residues. This CDR3 reads CASRRQGSTGELFF.

The genes are TRBV12-3 or TRBV12-4 and TRBJ2-4; the TCRdb D gene call, TRBD2, has no DNA to confirm it. The CDR3 spans 14 residues. This chain's CDR3 is CASSQSSGGDIQYF.

This chain connects TRBV5-1 to TRBJ2-5; no DNA is available, so the TRBD1 call from TCRdb remains unchecked. The CDR3 consists of 16 residues. The V gene's germline CDR1 is SGHRS and CDR2 YFSETQ. CDR3 loop: CASSSDASAPGETQYF.

The chain employs TRBV29-1 and TRBJ2-3; the D call of TRBD1 rests on TCRdb alone, since no DNA is present to check it. CDR3 length: 12 amino acids. Germline V gives CDR1 SQVTM, CDR2 ANQGSEA. CDR3 protein: CTGTAVQDTQYF.

The V gene is TRBV11-3, the J gene TRBJ2-2; TCRdb's D call of TRBD2 is untestable without DNA. The CDR3 has 16 residues. CDR1 and CDR2 from the germline V gene are SGHNT and YENEEA. The CDR3 reads CASSLEGTRPTGELFF.

The genes are TRBV4-1 and TRBJ2-1; TCRdb outputs TRBD2, but without DNA this stays unchecked. This CDR3 comprises 20 residues. Germline CDR1 reads MGHRA; CDR2 reads YSYEKL. CDR3 amino acids: CASSHPGLAGGPVTYNEQFF.

The V call is TRBV20-1, the J call TRBJ2-7; the TCRdb D gene call, TRBD1, has no DNA to confirm it. CDR3 length: 15 amino acids. Per the germline V gene, CDR1 is DFQATT and CDR2 is SNEGSKA (reference sequence). The CDR3 region is CSARDRQGRPYEQYF.

The chain carries TRBV7-6 and TRBJ2-1; TCRdb picks TRBD2, but there is no DNA to check that call. This CDR3 is built from 16 residues. Germline values: CDR1 SGHVS, CDR2 FNYEAQ. CDR3 residues: CASRSTLAPIPNEQFF.

This chain uses TRBV14 with TRBJ1-5; TCRdb returns TRBD1, unconfirmable since there is no DNA. CDR1 SGHDN and CDR2 FVKESK come from the germline V gene. The CDR3 consists of 14 residues. This CDR3 reads CASSRPGTNQPQHF.

The V call is TRBV2, the J call TRBJ2-1; checking the TCRdb D call of TRBD1 is not possible without DNA. The CDR3 has 14 amino acids. Germline lookup yields CDR1 SNHLY and CDR2 FYNNEI. CDR3 amino acids: CASSEQPDTNEQFF.

V is TRBV12-3 or TRBV12-4 and J is TRBJ1-4; the D call of TRBD1 rests on TCRdb alone, since no DNA is present to check it. The CDR3 runs to 13 residues. CDR3 residues: CASRTGTQEKLFF.

The V gene is TRBV4-1, the J gene TRBJ2-3; without DNA, the TCRdb call of TRBD2 cannot be checked. This CDR3 spans 17 amino acids. In germline, CDR1 is MGHRA, CDR2 YSYEKL. This CDR3 is CASSQTGTGGPTDTQYF.

The chain recombines TRBV7-2 with TRBJ1-5; the TCRdb call, TRBD1, lacks DNA for checking. Germline lookup yields CDR1 SGHTA and CDR2 FQGNSA. CDR3 length: 15 amino acids. This chain's CDR3 is CASKGTGLSNQPQHF.

This chain connects TRBV29-1 to TRBJ2-1; as DNA is missing, the TRBD1 call by TCRdb cannot be tested. The CDR3 length is 12 residues. Germline-derived CDR1 and CDR2 are SQVTM and ANQGSEA. CDR3 sequence reads: CSGSLSYNEQFF.

The V call is TRBV20-1, the J call TRBJ2-4; TCRdb's D gene call, TRBD1, goes unchecked for lack of DNA. The germline V gene encodes CDR1 DFQATT and CDR2 SNEGSKA (reference sequence). The CDR3 consists of 13 residues. CDR3 amino acids: CSADRGPRNIQYF.

V gene TRBV7-9 combines with J gene TRBJ2-7; as DNA is missing, the TRBD1 call by TCRdb cannot be tested. The CDR3 is 13 residues long. Germline V gene data show CDR1 as SEHNR and CDR2 as FQNEAQ (reference sequence). CDR3 loop: CASRPRDGYEQYF. Using reference TRBV7-9 and TRBJ2-7 for the parts outside the CDR3, the full variable domain is DTGVSQNPRHKITKRGQNVTFRCDPISEHNRLYWYRQTLGQGPEFLTYFQNEAQLEKSRLLSDRFSAERPKGSFSTLEIQRTEQGDSAMYLCASRPRDGYEQYFGPGTRLTVT.

This rearrangement joins TRBV27 to TRBJ2-1; TCRdb gives TRBD1 as the D gene, but with no DNA this cannot be confirmed. Germline lookup yields CDR1 MNHEY and CDR2 SMNVEV (reference sequence). The CDR3 loop spans 14 amino acids. CDR3 residues: CASSLAGFENEQFF.

This chain connects TRBV7-8 to TRBJ2-1; with no DNA, the TCRdb D assignment of TRBD2 cannot be verified. Germline values: CDR1 SGHVS, CDR2 FQNEAQ. This CDR3 contains 18 residues. Here the CDR3 reads CASMRGQLAASSYNEQFF.

The V call is TRBV18, the J call TRBJ2-7; checking the TCRdb D call of TRBD1 is not possible without DNA. In germline, CDR1 is KGHSH, CDR2 LQKENI. The CDR3 is 14 amino acids. The CDR3 protein is CASSPRDRVNEQYF.

The chain recombines TRBV27 with TRBJ1-5; TCRdb's assignment of TRBD1 cannot be checked, as there is no DNA. CDR3 length equals 14 residues. Per the germline V gene, CDR1 is MNHEY and CDR2 is SMNVEV (reference sequence). CDR3 in amino acids: CASRVTGVNQPQHF.

The rearrangement joins TRBV10-3 to TRBJ2-1; the D call from TCRdb, TRBD2, cannot be confirmed without DNA. The CDR3 length is 17 residues. From germline, CDR1 is ENHRY and CDR2 SYGVKD. The CDR3: CAISEPSTSGSYNEQFF.

The V gene is TRBV5-1, the J gene TRBJ2-7; lacking DNA, the TRBD1 call made by TCRdb goes unchecked. This CDR3 contains 15 residues. Per the germline V gene, CDR1 is SGHRS and CDR2 is YFSETQ. The CDR3 protein is CASSWNTGTSYEQYF.

The V gene is TRBV27, the J gene TRBJ1-6; with no DNA, the TCRdb D assignment of TRBD1 cannot be verified. The V gene's germline CDR1 is MNHEY and CDR2 SMNVEV (reference sequence). The CDR3 consists of 14 residues. CDR3: CASSTQGWNSPLHF.

The chain recombines TRBV29-1 with TRBJ1-1; absent DNA, TCRdb's TRBD1 call cannot be checked. Germline V gene sequence: CDR1 SQVTM, CDR2 ANQGSEA. The CDR3 extends over 13 amino acids. Here the CDR3 reads CSGNRGLNTEAFF.

V usage is TRBV20-1 and J usage is TRBJ2-1; no DNA is available, so the TRBD2 call from TCRdb remains unchecked. The CDR3 loop spans 17 amino acids. Germline CDR1 and CDR2: DFQATT and SNEGSKA (reference sequence). The CDR3 loop is CSAIPTGLAGVGNEQFF.

This chain uses TRBV29-1 with TRBJ2-7; the D call from TCRdb, TRBD1, cannot be confirmed without DNA. The length of the CDR3 is 17 residues. CDR1 SQVTM and CDR2 ANQGSEA come from the germline V gene. The CDR3 sequence: CSVVILVVGGSSYEQYF.